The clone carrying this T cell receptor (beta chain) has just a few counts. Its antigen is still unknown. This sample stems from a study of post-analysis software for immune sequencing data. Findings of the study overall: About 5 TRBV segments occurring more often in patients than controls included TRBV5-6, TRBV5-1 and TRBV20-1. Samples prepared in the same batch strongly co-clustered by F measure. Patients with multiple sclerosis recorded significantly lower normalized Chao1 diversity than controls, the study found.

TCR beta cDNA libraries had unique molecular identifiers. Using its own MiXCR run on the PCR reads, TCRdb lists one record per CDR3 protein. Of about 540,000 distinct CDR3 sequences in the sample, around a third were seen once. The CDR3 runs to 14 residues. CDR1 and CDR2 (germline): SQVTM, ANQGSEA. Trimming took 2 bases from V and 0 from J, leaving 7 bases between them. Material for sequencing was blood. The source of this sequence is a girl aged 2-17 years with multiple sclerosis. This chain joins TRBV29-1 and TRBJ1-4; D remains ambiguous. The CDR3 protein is CSVESGATNEKLFF. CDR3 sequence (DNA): TGCAGCGTTGAATCGGGCGCAACTAATGAAAAACTGTTTTTT.